This passage covers 17 T cell receptor beta chains from one sample sequenced in a study of blood T cell repertoires in COVID-19. The protocol was immunoSEQ multiplex PCR, while the TCRdb copy is restricted to in-frame clones and leaves out a portion. The sample has 200,000 to 250,000 clones; about 85% are singletons. The specimen was peripheral blood. The receptor set was obtained from a man aged 35-49 years with acute or convalescent COVID-19.

The chain combines TRBV19 with TRBJ1-4, with 9 nucleotides matching TRBD1. This CDR3 has 15 amino acids. From germline, CDR1 is LNHDA and CDR2 SQIVND (reference sequence). The V and J ends lost 6 bases and 11 bases, in that order; junction bases with no gene match: 13. The CDR3 DNA reads as TGTGCCAGTAGCACGCGCCGGGACAGGGTTCAGAAACTGTTTTTT. Translating gives CASSTRRDRVQKLFF.

This clone was observed once. Here the CDR3 omits its conserved ending phenylalanine or tryptophan, so a read error is the likely source. The CDR3 DNA follows: TGTGCCTGGAGCCGGGGGGGCTATGGCTACACCCTC. It yields the protein CAWSRGGYGYTL. The V call is TRBV30, the J call TRBJ1-2; tentatively, D is TRBD1 (5 bases). The CDR3 has 12 residues. Trimming took 3 bases from V and 4 from J, leaving 9 bases between them. Germline values: CDR1 GTSNPN, CDR2 SVGIG (reference sequence).

The sample holds one count of this clone. The genes are TRBV5-1 and TRBJ2-1; 7 bases agree with TRBD2. V lost 2 bases to trimming and J lost 4 bases; unmatched junction nucleotides: 9. Germline assignment: CDR1 SGHRS and CDR2 YFSETQ. The CDR3 extends over 16 amino acids. The CDR3 coding sequence is TGCGCCAGCAGCTTACGGGCTAGCGGATTGTACAATGAGCAGTTCTTC. The encoded protein is CASSLRASGLYNEQFF.

This sequence joins TRBV3-1 (or the pseudogene TRBV3-2) and TRBJ2-5; TRBD1 matches at 8 bases. The CDR3 contains 19 residues. Germline lookup yields CDR1 LGHDT and CDR2 YNNKEL (reference sequence). V was pared by 1 base and J by 2 bases, with 15 bases of the junction left unmatched. The CDR3 reads CASSQGGRGQGQPQETQYF. As DNA, the CDR3 is TGTGCCAGCAGCCAAGGGGGCAGAGGACAGGGACAACCTCAAGAGACCCAGTACTTC.

V usage is TRBV7-8 and J usage is TRBJ2-5; weak D call: TRBD2 (5 bases). Germline loops: CDR1 SGHVS, CDR2 FQNEAQ. V was cut by 1 base and J by 5 bases, with 5 bases left in between. The CDR3 has 12 amino acids. The CDR3 sequence: CASSLGRETQYF. The CDR3 DNA follows: TGTGCCAGCAGCTTAGGGAGGGAGACCCAGTACTTC. Full variable domain (rest looked up from reference TRBV7-8 and TRBJ2-5): GAGVSQSPRYKVAKRGQDVALRCDPISGHVSLFWYQQALGQGPEFLTYFQNEAQLDKSGLPSDRFFAERPEGSVSTLKIQRTQQEDSAVYLCASSLGRETQYFGPGTRLLVL.

This clone came up a few times. The rearrangement uses TRBV5-1 and TRBJ2-1, with TRBD2 identical over 14 bases. J gave up 9 bases and V 4 bases, and 6 bases lay outside the gene matches. Germline assignment: CDR1 SGHRS and CDR2 YFSETQ. This CDR3 contains 15 residues. The CDR3 DNA sequence: TGCGCCAGCAGCCCCTTAGGGACTAGCGGGGGTGAGCAGTTCTTC. Translated: CASSPLGTSGGEQFF.

As for this clone: This sample also contains other DNA sequences that code for the same CDR3. The rearrangement joins TRBV5-1 to TRBJ1-1; perhaps TRBD1 as D (5 bases). From germline, CDR1 is SGHRS and CDR2 YFSETQ. The CDR3 covers 13 residues. Trimming left V 4 bases short and J 1 base short, with 8 bases between. Written as DNA, the CDR3 is TGCGCCAGCAGCCTGGACACGAACACTGAAGCTTTCTTT. Its protein is CASSLDTNTEAFF. Complete variable domain (other parts from reference TRBV5-1 and TRBJ1-1): KAGVTQTPRYLIKTRGQQVTLSCSPISGHRSVSWYQQTPGQGLQFLFEYFSETQRNKGNFPGRFSGRQFSNSRSEMNVSTLELGDSALYLCASSLDTNTEAFFGQGTRLTVV.

Worth noting for this clone: This same CDR3 is encoded by further DNA sequences in the sample. This chain links TRBV6-2 or TRBV6-3 with TRBJ1-1; D is uncertain. Germline loops: CDR1 MNHEY, CDR2 SVGEGT. Trimming removed 6 bases at V and 4 bases at J, with 12 bases between. The CDR3 length is 13 residues. The CDR3 is CASRYRGGTEAFF. CDR3 nucleotides: TGTGCCAGCAGATACCGGGGTGGCACTGAAGCTTTCTTT.

The chain links TRBV4-3 to TRBJ2-3; TRBD2 aligns across 12 bases. Germline CDR1 LGHNA, CDR2 YSLEER. V was clipped by 4 bases and J by 6 bases; unmatched bases: 8. This CDR3 contains 16 residues. The CDR3: CASSPRTSGAWDTQYF. CDR3 DNA sequence: TGCGCCAGCAGCCCGCGGACTAGCGGGGCTTGGGATACGCAGTATTTT.

V is TRBV5-1 and J is TRBJ1-2; 9 bases line up with TRBD1. The V gene's germline CDR1 is SGHRS and CDR2 YFSETQ. V trimming: 6 bases; J trimming: 3 bases; junction bases outside the gene matches: 6. The CDR3 covers 14 residues. The DNA for the CDR3 is TGCGCCAGCACGATCGACAGGGGGGACTATGGCTACACCTTC. Its translation is CASTIDRGDYGYTF. The whole variable domain, remainder taken from reference TRBV5-1 and TRBJ1-2, is KAGVTQTPRYLIKTRGQQVTLSCSPISGHRSVSWYQQTPGQGLQFLFEYFSETQRNKGNFPGRFSGRQFSNSRSEMNVSTLELGDSALYLCASTIDRGDYGYTFGSGTRLTVV.

CDR3 DNA: TGTGCCAGCAGCTTAACGTCGGACTCCAATCAGTTCTTC. The encoded protein is CASSLTSDSNQFF. The chain uses TRBV7-3 and TRBJ2-1; perhaps TRBD2 as D (5 bases). Trimming shortened V by 0 bases and J by 13 bases, and 13 bases separated the two germline ends. This CDR3 region has 13 residues. Germline V gives CDR1 SGHTA, CDR2 FQGTGA. The entire variable domain, with the rest obtained from reference TRBV7-3 and TRBJ2-1, is as follows: GAGVSQTPSNKVTEKGKYVELRCDPISGHTALYWYRQSLGQGPEFLIYFQGTGAADDSGLPNDRFFAVRPEGSVSTLKIQRTERGDSAVYLCASSLTSDSNQFFGPGTRLTVL.

CDR3 nucleotide sequence: TGTGCCAGCAGCTCCTCCCACTTGGGGGGGTATGGCTACACCTTC. Translation: CASSSSHLGGYGYTF. The chain is built from TRBV7-8 and TRBJ1-2; D may be TRBD1 (5 bases). The CDR3 contains 15 residues. Trimming removed 4 bases from V and 5 bases from J, with 17 bases in between. Germline V gene lookup returns CDR1 SGHVS and CDR2 FQNEAQ.

This clone was seen a handful of times. For the CDR3, the DNA is TGTGCCAGTAACCGACAATATAATTCACCCCTCCACTTT. Protein sequence: CASNRQYNSPLHF. The chain links TRBV19 to TRBJ1-6; D unresolved. The CDR3 consists of 13 residues. Germline CDR1 LNHDA, CDR2 SQIVND (reference sequence). V shed 7 bases and J shed 4 bases, with 8 bases lying between them.

This clone was detected a few times. The rearrangement links TRBV5-1 to TRBJ1-5; D not resolved. The germline V and J ends were trimmed by 2 bases and 2 bases, with 8 bases remaining between them. The CDR3 covers 14 residues. Germline V gene sequence: CDR1 SGHRS, CDR2 YFSETQ. Here the CDR3 DNA reads TGCGCCAGCAGCTTAGGACTCGGCAATCAGCCCCAGCATTTT. The encoded protein is CASSLGLGNQPQHF.

This chain connects TRBV18 to TRBJ2-5; no clear D. Trimming removed 5 bases from V and 5 bases from J, with 6 bases in between. The CDR3 sequence is 11 residues long. The germline V gene has CDR1 KGHSH and CDR2 LQKENI. The CDR3 DNA follows: TGTGCCAGCTCAACCGGGGAGACCCAGTACTTC. Amino acid sequence: CASSTGETQYF.

This sequence joins TRBV7-3 and TRBJ1-2, with a weak D call TRBD1 (6 bases). CDR1 and CDR2 from the germline V gene are SGHTA and FQGTGA. V lost 0 bases to trimming and J lost 7 bases, with 9 bases between them. CDR3 size: 13 residues. DNA of the CDR3: TGTGCCAGCAGCTTAACGACAGGCTCTGGCTACACCTTC. Its translation: CASSLTTGSGYTF. Using reference TRBV7-3 and TRBJ1-2 for the parts outside the CDR3, the full variable domain is GAGVSQTPSNKVTEKGKYVELRCDPISGHTALYWYRQSLGQGPEFLIYFQGTGAADDSGLPNDRFFAVRPEGSVSTLKIQRTERGDSAVYLCASSLTTGSGYTFGSGTRLTVV.

The rearrangement links TRBV18 to TRBJ1-3, with D maybe TRBD1 (5 bases). This CDR3 has 14 amino acids. The germline V gene has CDR1 KGHSH and CDR2 LQKENI. V dropped 2 bases and J dropped 8 bases, with 13 bases sitting between them. For the CDR3, the DNA is TGTGCCAGCTCACCAGTGACAGTAAAAGACACCATATATTTT. The encoded protein is CASSPVTVKDTIYF.